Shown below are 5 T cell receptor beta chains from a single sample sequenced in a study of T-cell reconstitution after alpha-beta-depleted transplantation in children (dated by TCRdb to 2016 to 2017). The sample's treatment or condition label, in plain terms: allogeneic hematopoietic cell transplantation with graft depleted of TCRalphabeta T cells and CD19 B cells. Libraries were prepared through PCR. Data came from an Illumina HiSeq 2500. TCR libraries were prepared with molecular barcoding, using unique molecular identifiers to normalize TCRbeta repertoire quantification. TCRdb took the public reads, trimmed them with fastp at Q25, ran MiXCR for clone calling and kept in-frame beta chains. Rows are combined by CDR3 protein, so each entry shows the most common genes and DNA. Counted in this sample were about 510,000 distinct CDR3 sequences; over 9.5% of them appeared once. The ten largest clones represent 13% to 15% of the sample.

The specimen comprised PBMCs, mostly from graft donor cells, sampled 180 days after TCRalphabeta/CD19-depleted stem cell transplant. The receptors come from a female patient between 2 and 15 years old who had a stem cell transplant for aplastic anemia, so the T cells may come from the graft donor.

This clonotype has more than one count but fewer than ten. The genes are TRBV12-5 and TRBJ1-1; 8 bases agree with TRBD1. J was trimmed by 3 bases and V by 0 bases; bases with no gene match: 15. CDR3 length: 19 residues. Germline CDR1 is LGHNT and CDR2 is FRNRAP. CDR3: CASGLVLTGGQGADTEAFF. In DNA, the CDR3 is TGTGCTAGTGGTTTGGTACTAACGGGAGGTCAGGGGGCGGACACTGAAGCTTTCTTT.

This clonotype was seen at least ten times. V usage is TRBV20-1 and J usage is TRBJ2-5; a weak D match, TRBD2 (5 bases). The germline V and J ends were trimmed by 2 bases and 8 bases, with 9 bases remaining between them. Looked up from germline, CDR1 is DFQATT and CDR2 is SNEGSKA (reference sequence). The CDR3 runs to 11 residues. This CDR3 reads CSARSGSTQYF. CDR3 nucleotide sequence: TGCAGTGCTAGATCGGGGTCTACCCAGTACTTC.

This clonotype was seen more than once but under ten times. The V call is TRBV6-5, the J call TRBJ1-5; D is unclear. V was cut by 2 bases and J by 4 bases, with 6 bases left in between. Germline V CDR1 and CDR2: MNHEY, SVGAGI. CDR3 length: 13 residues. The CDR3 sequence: CASSYRRNQPQHF. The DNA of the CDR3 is TGTGCCAGCAGTTACCGGAGGAATCAGCCCCAGCATTTT.

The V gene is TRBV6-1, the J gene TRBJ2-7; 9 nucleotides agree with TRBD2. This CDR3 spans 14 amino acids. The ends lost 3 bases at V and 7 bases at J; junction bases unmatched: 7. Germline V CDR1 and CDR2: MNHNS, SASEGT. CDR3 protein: CASSEAGGIREQYF. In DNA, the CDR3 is TGTGCCAGCAGTGAGGCGGGGGGGATACGGGAGCAGTACTTC.

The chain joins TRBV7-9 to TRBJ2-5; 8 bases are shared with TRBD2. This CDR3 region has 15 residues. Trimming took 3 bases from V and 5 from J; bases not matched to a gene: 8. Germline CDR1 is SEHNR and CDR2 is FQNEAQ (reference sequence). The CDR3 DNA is TGTGCCAGCAGCTTGGGGACTAGTGGGCTGGAGACCCAGTACTTC. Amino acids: CASSLGTSGLETQYF.